The 11 T cell receptor beta chains in this list originate from one sample, sequenced in a study of T-cell memory formation after mild COVID-19. TCRdb used MiXCR to reprocess the 5' RACE reads, holding one entry per CDR3 protein. The table has under 300,000 distinct CDR3 sequences, roughly 8% seen once; the top ten hold roughly 23%. The sequenced material came from PBMCs or a T cell subset sorted from them (not recorded which). The receptors were gathered from a man in his late teens or twenties who had mild COVID-19 (a few samples of this study predate the infection). Cell type and time point are not known.

This clonotype was detected only a few times. CDR3 residues: CASSQDGGFVNTQYF. DNA of the CDR3: TGCGCCAGCAGCCAAGATGGGGGGTTTGTAAATACGCAGTATTTT. The chain joins TRBV4-3 to TRBJ2-3, with TRBD2 as a possible D gene (6 bases). Between the trimmed V and J ends, which lost 0 bases and 7 bases, there was a span of 14 bases. The germline CDR1 and CDR2 sequences are LGHNA and YSLEER. The CDR3 consists of 15 residues.

This CDR3 is CASSYSSRGYEQFF. For the CDR3, the DNA is TGTGCCAGCAGTTACTCGAGTCGGGGCTATGAGCAGTTCTTC. V is TRBV6-5 and J is TRBJ2-1; D possibly matches TRBD1 or TRBD2 (5 bases each). The germline gives CDR1 MNHEY, CDR2 SVGAGI. The CDR3 has 14 residues. V gave up 0 bases and J gave up 8 bases, with 11 bases separating them.

The sample holds a few counts of this clonotype. The chain employs TRBV7-9 and TRBJ2-7; TRBD2 is a possible D gene (5 bases). The V and J ends lost 5 bases and 7 bases respectively, with 9 bases between them. Germline V lookup: CDR1 SEHNR, CDR2 FQNEAQ (reference sequence). The CDR3 runs 11 residues. CDR3: CASSPRTEQYV. The CDR3 DNA reads as TGTGCCAGCAGCCCGAGGACTGAGCAGTACGTC.

This clonotype was seen a few times. This rearrangement joins TRBV15 to TRBJ2-3, with D perhaps matching TRBD1 or TRBD2 (5 bases each). The CDR3 length is 15 residues. The germline gives CDR1 LNHNV, CDR2 YYDKDF (reference sequence). V dropped 0 bases and J dropped 5 bases, with 12 bases sitting between them. The CDR3, as DNA: TGTGCCACCAGCAGAGATGGGGGTGGGGGAGATACGCAGTATTTT. Residues: CATSRDGGGGDTQYF.

The chain employs TRBV5-6 and TRBJ1-1; D gene uncertain. The CDR3 loop spans 12 amino acids. The V gene's germline CDR1 is SGHDT and CDR2 YYEEEE. V was clipped by 1 base and J by 8 bases, with 9 bases between them. The CDR3, as DNA: TGTGCCAGCAGCTTGTGGCAGCTGGAAGCTTTCTTT. Its translation: CASSLWQLEAFF.

The chain joins TRBV7-2 to TRBJ2-7; D gene uncertain. This CDR3 contains 14 residues. Germline V lookup: CDR1 SGHTA, CDR2 FQGNSA. V was trimmed by 5 bases and J by 3 bases, leaving 14 bases between them. CDR3 sequence: CASSPVGIRYEQYF. Here the CDR3 DNA reads TGTGCCAGCAGCCCCGTGGGGATACGCTACGAGCAGTACTTC.

This clonotype was detected only a few times. This chain connects TRBV4-2 to TRBJ2-5; D not certain. Germline lookup yields CDR1 LGHNA and CDR2 YNFKEQ. The CDR3 loop spans 15 amino acids. V gave up 0 bases and J gave up 5 bases, with 13 bases separating them. CDR3 nucleotide sequence: TGTGCCAGCAGCCAAGATGAAATCCGTGGCGAGACCCAGTACTTC. Protein: CASSQDEIRGETQYF.

The CDR3 loop reads CASRGSVETQYF. The DNA for the CDR3 is TGTGCCAGCAGAGGGAGCGTGGAGACCCAGTACTTC. The rearrangement joins TRBV6-2 or TRBV6-3 to TRBJ2-5, with a tentative D call TRBD2 (5 bases). The CDR3 totals 12 residues. Trimming removed 6 bases from V and 5 bases from J, with 10 bases in between. Germline assignment: CDR1 MNHEY and CDR2 SVGEGT.

This clonotype appeared many times. The CDR3 DNA follows: TGTGCCACCAGCGGATCCCAGACAGGACTGTTTTTT. Its translation is CATSGSQTGLFF. This chain connects TRBV15 to TRBJ1-4; D is perhaps TRBD1 (6 bases). The CDR3 contains 12 residues. From germline, CDR1 is LNHNV and CDR2 YYDKDF (reference sequence). V was cut by 5 bases and J by 13 bases, with 14 bases left in between.

On this clonotype: One junction end disagrees with the germline gene, perhaps due to a read error. The chain employs TRBV12-3 or TRBV12-4 and TRBJ2-3; weak D call: TRBD2 (5 bases). The CDR3 length is 9 residues. In DNA, the CDR3 is TGTGCCAGCACCACCCCCGGGGTTTTT. This gives the protein CASTTPGVF.

This clonotype was seen a few times. The chain uses TRBV5-6 and TRBJ2-4; D may correspond to TRBD1 or TRBD2 (5 bases each). Trimming shortened V by 5 bases and J by 8 bases, and 14 bases separated the two germline ends. CDR1 is SGHDT, CDR2 YYEEEE, per germline. The CDR3 runs 13 residues. The CDR3 loop reads CASRTGLYHIQYF. Written as DNA, the CDR3 is TGTGCCAGCAGAACAGGACTTTACCACATTCAGTACTTC.